This TCR beta chain was identified during a study of Graves' ophthalmopathy and Graves' hyperthyroidism. RNA transcripts served as template for amplifying TCR beta CDR3 sequences. Second-round multiplex PCR came after a first-round RT-PCR that employed HTBI primers. TCRdb reprocessed the multiplex PCR reads via MiXCR and lists one record per CDR3 protein. The table lists about 550,000 distinct CDR3 sequences, less than 40% of them singletons, with over 3.5% in the top ten. This clonotype was seen only a few times. V was pared by 3 bases and J by 6 bases, with 15 bases between. This CDR3 contains 14 residues.

The clonotype was recovered from an adult man with Graves' hyperthyroidism. Sequencing was carried out using peripheral blood or thyroid tissue (not recorded which). The gene calls are TRBV12-3 or TRBV12-4 and TRBJ2-7, with D perhaps TRBD1 (6 bases). The CDR3 sequence is CASSFSGEGSEQYF. CDR3 coding DNA: TGTGCCAGCAGTTTCTCAGGGGAAGGTTCCGAGCAGTACTTC.